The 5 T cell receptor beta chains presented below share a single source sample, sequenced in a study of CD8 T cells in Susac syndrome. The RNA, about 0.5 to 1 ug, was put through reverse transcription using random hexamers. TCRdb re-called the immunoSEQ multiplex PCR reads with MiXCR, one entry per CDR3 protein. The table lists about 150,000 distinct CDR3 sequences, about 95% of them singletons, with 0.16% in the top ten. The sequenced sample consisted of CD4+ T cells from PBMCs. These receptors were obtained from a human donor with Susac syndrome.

CDR3 in DNA: TGCGCCAGCAGCCAAGGAGGGTACACTGAAGCTTTCTTT. Residues: CASSQGGYTEAFF. The rearrangement links TRBV4-3 to TRBJ1-1; D is ambiguous. V lost 1 base, J lost 3 bases, and 6 bases lay in between. CDR3 length equals 13 residues. CDR1 and CDR2 (germline): LGHNA, YSLEER.

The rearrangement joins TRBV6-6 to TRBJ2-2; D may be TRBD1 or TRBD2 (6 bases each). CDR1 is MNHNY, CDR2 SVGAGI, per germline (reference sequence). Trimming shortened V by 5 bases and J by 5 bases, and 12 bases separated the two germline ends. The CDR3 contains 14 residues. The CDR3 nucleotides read TGTGCCAGCAGTACTAGGGGGGAGACCGGGGAGCTGTTTTTT. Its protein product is CASSTRGETGELFF.

CDR3 DNA: TGTGCCAGCAGCGGCGGACAGGCTAAGGCTTTCTTT. Protein sequence: CASSGGQAKAFF. This chain uses TRBV5-4 with TRBJ1-1, with TRBD1 matching 7 bases. Germline V CDR1 and CDR2: SGHNT, YYREEE (reference sequence). This CDR3 region has 12 residues. V lost 4 bases to trimming and J lost 11 bases; unmatched junction nucleotides: 8. The variable domain in full, completed from reference TRBV5-4 and TRBJ1-1, reads ETGVTQSPTHLIKTRGQQVTLRCSSQSGHNTVSWYQQALGQGPQFIFQYYREEENGRGNFPPRFSGLQFPNYSSELNVNALELDDSALYLCASSGGQAKAFFGQGTRLTVV.

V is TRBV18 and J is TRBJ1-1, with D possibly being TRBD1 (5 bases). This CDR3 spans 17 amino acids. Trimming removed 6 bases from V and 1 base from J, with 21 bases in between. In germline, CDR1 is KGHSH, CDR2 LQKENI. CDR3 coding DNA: TGTGCCAGCTCTCTGATCCCCACGGGGCAGGGGAACACTGAAGCTTTCTTT. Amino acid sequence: CASSLIPTGQGNTEAFF.

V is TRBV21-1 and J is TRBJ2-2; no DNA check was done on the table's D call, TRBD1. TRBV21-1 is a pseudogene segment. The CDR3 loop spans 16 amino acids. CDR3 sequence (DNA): TGTGCCAGCAGAACCCCTGACACCGAGAACACCGGGGAGCTGTTTTTT. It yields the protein CASRTPDTENTGELFF.